The 31 T cell receptor beta chains below all came from one sample that was sequenced in a study of blood T cell repertoires in COVID-19. Sequenced by immunoSEQ multiplex PCR; TCRdb stores in-frame clones only, minus some. Of about 280,000 clones listed, roughly 80% are singletons. Sequenced sample: PBMCs or T cells enriched from blood (not recorded which). These receptor sequences come from a man in his forties or fifties who had been exposed to COVID-19.

This clone was counted between two and nine times. The chain has TRBV5-1 and TRBJ2-2; D is ambiguous. Germline V gives CDR1 SGHRS, CDR2 YFSETQ. The CDR3 sequence is 13 residues long. V gave up 2 bases and J gave up 10 bases, with 12 bases separating them. The CDR3: CASSFFGSEELFF. In nucleotides, the CDR3 is TGCGCCAGCAGCTTTTTCGGGTCGGAGGAGCTGTTTTTT.

In this sample, this clone turned up once. This chain connects TRBV5-1 to TRBJ1-1; the match to TRBD1 covers 7 bases. The CDR3 has 12 residues. V shed 4 bases and J 6 bases; nucleotides not matched to a gene: 3. CDR1 SGHRS and CDR2 YFSETQ come from the germline V gene. Here the CDR3 reads CASSNRGAEAFF. In DNA form, the CDR3 reads TGCGCCAGCAGCAACAGGGGCGCTGAAGCTTTCTTT.

V is TRBV5-4 and J is TRBJ2-3, with a weak D call TRBD2 (5 bases). V lost 1 base to trimming and J lost 0 bases, with 12 bases between them. CDR3 size: 16 residues. CDR1 SGHNT and CDR2 YYREEE come from the germline V gene (reference sequence). This chain's CDR3 is CASSLKRLPSTDTQYF. The CDR3 DNA sequence: TGTGCCAGCAGCTTGAAGCGGTTGCCTAGCACAGATACGCAGTATTTT.

This clone was seen just once. The V and J genes are TRBV24-1 and TRBJ2-3, with TRBD1 matching 11 bases. V lost 6 bases and J lost 2; bases outside the gene matches: 3. The CDR3 contains 15 residues. From germline, CDR1 is KGHDR and CDR2 SFDVKD. CDR3 residues: CATSRDRGTTDTQYF. The CDR3 DNA reads as TGTGCCACCAGTCGGGACAGGGGGACCACAGATACGCAGTATTTT.

V is TRBV3-1 (or the pseudogene TRBV3-2) and J is TRBJ2-6; D may be TRBD2 (6 bases). CDR1 LGHDT and CDR2 YNNKEL come from the germline V gene (reference sequence). The CDR3 is 20 residues long. V was shortened by 3 bases and J by 3 bases, with 24 bases between the two germline ends. CDR3 sequence reads: CASSQWGVRGIGFGANVLTF. The CDR3 DNA is TGTGCCAGCAGCCAGTGGGGGGTTAGAGGTATCGGGTTTGGGGCCAACGTCCTGACTTTC.

The rearrangement uses TRBV29-1 and TRBJ2-2; D is ambiguous. V was trimmed by 4 bases and J by 2 bases, leaving 11 bases between them. The CDR3 is 14 residues long. The germline V gene encodes CDR1 SQVTM and CDR2 ANQGSEA. DNA of the CDR3: TGCAGCGTTGCAAAGCGACCCAACACCGGGGAGCTGTTTTTT. Protein product: CSVAKRPNTGELFF.

The CDR3 loop reads CASSSWTSGTDTQYF. CDR3 DNA: TGTGCCAGCAGCTCTTGGACTAGCGGCACAGATACGCAGTATTTT. The chain links TRBV11-3 to TRBJ2-3; TRBD2 agrees at 9 bases. The CDR3 runs to 15 residues. Germline CDR1 is SGHNT and CDR2 is YENEEA. V shed 4 bases, J shed 1 base, and the junction held 3 bases outside the gene matches.

This chain links TRBV11-3 with TRBJ1-6; D is unclear. CDR3 size: 14 residues. V lost 0 bases to trimming and J lost 7 bases, with 7 bases between them. The germline V gene encodes CDR1 SGHNT and CDR2 YENEEA. This CDR3 is CASSLDHSNSPLHF. The DNA for the CDR3 is TGTGCCAGCAGCTTAGATCATTCAAATTCACCCCTCCACTTT.

The gene calls are TRBV2 and TRBJ1-5; D is undetermined. This CDR3 has 14 amino acids. Trimming removed 6 bases at V and 0 bases at J, with 9 bases between. CDR1 and CDR2 from the germline V gene are SNHLY and FYNNEI. The CDR3 DNA follows: TGTGCCAGCAGGGCGGGGTATAGCAATCAGCCCCAGCATTTT. It encodes CASRAGYSNQPQHF. The variable domain in full, with the rest retrieved from reference TRBV2 and TRBJ1-5, is EPEVTQTPSHQVTQMGQEVILRCVPISNHLYFYWYRQILGQKVEFLVSFYNNEISEKSEIFDDQFSVERPDGSNFTLKIRSTKLEDSAMYFCASRAGYSNQPQHFGDGTRLSIL.

The rearrangement joins TRBV10-3 to TRBJ2-3; D possibly corresponds to TRBD2 (5 bases). V dropped 7 bases and J dropped 5 bases, with 16 bases sitting between them. The CDR3 covers 14 residues. CDR1 ENHRY and CDR2 SYGVKD come from the germline V gene. CDR3 sequence (DNA): TGTGCCATCACCCGGACCCCGGGGAGAGATACGCAGTATTTT. Its translation is CAITRTPGRDTQYF.

This clone was observed a few times. The rearrangement joins TRBV28 to TRBJ2-2, with D perhaps matching TRBD2 (6 bases). Germline V gives CDR1 MDHEN, CDR2 SYDVKM. The CDR3 totals 14 residues. V lost 8 bases to trimming and J lost 4 bases, with 14 bases between them. CDR3 in DNA: TGTGCCAGCGAATCCAATAGCGGCACCGGGGAGCTGTTTTTT. Protein: CASESNSGTGELFF.

The chain recombines TRBV7-3 with TRBJ1-6; 10 bases fit TRBD1. CDR1 is SGHTA and CDR2 is FQGTGA in the germline V gene. The V and J ends lost 1 base and 9 bases, in that order; junction bases with no gene match: 3. The CDR3 has 15 residues. CDR3: CASSLRGTGVSPLHF. The CDR3, as DNA: TGTGCCAGCAGCTTAAGGGGGACAGGGGTTTCACCCCTCCACTTT.

This clone appeared a few times. The chain carries TRBV29-1 and TRBJ1-1; no clear D gene. Trimming took 4 bases from V and 11 from J, leaving 14 bases between them. The CDR3 contains 11 residues. CDR1 is SQVTM, CDR2 ANQGSEA, per germline. The CDR3 region has the DNA TGCAGCGTTGGAAGTCGAGGGCGCGCTTTCTTT. Its protein is CSVGSRGRAFF.

The gene calls are TRBV9 and TRBJ2-1; D possibly corresponds to TRBD1 (6 bases). In germline, CDR1 is SGDLS, CDR2 YYNGEE. The CDR3 loop spans 19 amino acids. V lost 1 base and J lost 4, with 24 bases in between. CDR3 sequence reads: CASSVLPFPQGNPYNEQFF. The CDR3 DNA sequence: TGTGCCAGCAGCGTACTTCCCTTCCCTCAGGGGAATCCTTACAATGAGCAGTTCTTC. Variable domain in full (rest from reference TRBV9 and TRBJ2-1): DSGVTQTPKHLITATGQRVTLRCSPRSGDLSVYWYQQSLDQGLQFLIQYYNGEERAKGNILERFSAQQFPDLHSELNLSSLELGDSALYFCASSVLPFPQGNPYNEQFFGPGTRLTVL.

The CDR3 protein is CASSQSGSPDSNQPQHF. Written as DNA, the CDR3 is TGCGCCAGCAGTCAATCGGGCTCGCCGGATAGCAATCAGCCCCAGCATTTT. The chain combines TRBV23-1 with TRBJ1-5, with unresolved D. TRBV23-1 falls under the ORF class, with uncertain function. Trimming cost V 0 bases and J 0 bases, with 12 bases left between them. CDR3 length equals 17 residues.

V usage is TRBV11-3 and J usage is TRBJ2-1; possibly TRBD2 for D (5 bases). Germline CDR1 is SGHNT and CDR2 is YENEEA. Deletions cut 5 bases from V and 6 bases from J, with 8 bases between. The CDR3 length is 12 residues. The CDR3 loop reads CASSPGVNEQFF. For the CDR3, the DNA is TGTGCCAGCAGCCCCGGGGTCAATGAGCAGTTCTTC.

This clone was found once. This rearrangement joins TRBV7-2 to TRBJ1-1, with D maybe TRBD1 (6 bases). V shed 2 bases and J shed 1 base, with 8 bases lying between them. This CDR3 has 14 residues. The germline V gene encodes CDR1 SGHTA and CDR2 FQGNSA. The CDR3 DNA is TGTGCCAGCAGCTTAACCAGGGGGAACACTGAAGCTTTCTTT. Amino acids: CASSLTRGNTEAFF.

The chain is built from TRBV15 and TRBJ2-3, with 8 bases fitting TRBD2. The CDR3 sequence is 18 residues long. Trimming at V came to 1 base and at J to 6 bases, leaving 15 bases not matched to a gene. Germline V gene lookup returns CDR1 LNHNV and CDR2 YYDKDF (reference sequence). The CDR3 is CATSRVKVAGRPPDTQYF. In DNA form, the CDR3 reads TGTGCCACCAGCAGAGTGAAGGTAGCGGGGCGCCCCCCCGATACGCAGTATTTT.

The rearrangement joins TRBV12-3 or TRBV12-4 to TRBJ2-7; D might be TRBD1 (6 bases). The CDR3 runs to 13 residues. The ends were cut back, 4 bases at V and 2 bases at J, with 9 bases in the middle. CDR3 protein: CASSYGQPYEQYF. The CDR3 DNA reads TGTGCCAGCAGTTACGGACAGCCCTACGAGCAGTACTTC.

This chain uses TRBV11-2 with TRBJ1-1, with unresolved D. V was pared by 1 base and J by 1 base, with 7 bases between. The CDR3 length is 14 residues. The V gene's germline CDR1 is SGHAT and CDR2 FQNNGV. In nucleotides, the CDR3 is TGTGCCAGCAGCTTAGGAGCAAGGAACACTGAAGCTTTCTTT. Residues: CASSLGARNTEAFF.

This CDR3 is CAIRGPGQGFNEQYF. The CDR3 DNA follows: TGTGCCATCAGGGGACCGGGACAGGGTTTCAACGAGCAGTACTTC. The gene calls are TRBV10-3 and TRBJ2-7; 9 bases fit TRBD1. Trimming removed 6 bases from V and 5 bases from J; junction bases left unmatched: 11. Per germline, CDR1 ENHRY and CDR2 SYGVKD. CDR3 size: 15 residues.

The V gene is TRBV5-1, the J gene TRBJ2-7, with a tentative D call TRBD2 (5 bases). V dropped 0 bases and J dropped 5 bases, with 15 bases sitting between them. The CDR3 is made up of 15 amino acids. Germline assignment: CDR1 SGHRS and CDR2 YFSETQ. CDR3 DNA: TGCGCCAGCAGCTTGGTGAGAGGGCTACTTAACGAGCAGTACTTC. The encoded protein is CASSLVRGLLNEQYF.

The chain uses TRBV19 and TRBJ1-3; tentative D call: TRBD1 (6 bases). V was cut by 6 bases and J by 2 bases, with 17 bases left in between. The CDR3 spans 16 residues. Germline V gene sequence: CDR1 LNHDA, CDR2 SQIVND (reference sequence). CDR3: CASSGGALAAGNTIYF. The CDR3 DNA reads TGTGCCAGTAGCGGGGGGGCCTTAGCGGCTGGAAACACCATATATTTT.

The chain has TRBV18 and TRBJ1-4; possibly TRBD1 for D (5 bases). CDR3 size: 14 residues. Trimming took off 3 bases at V and 8 bases at J, with 13 bases between the two ends. Germline CDR1 KGHSH, CDR2 LQKENI. The CDR3 DNA follows: TGTGCCAGCTCACCCAGTGGAGGGGAGGAAAAACTGTTTTTT. Translation gives CASSPSGGEEKLFF.

The rearrangement uses TRBV6-5 and TRBJ2-7, with D possibly TRBD2 on 7 matching bases. The V gene's germline CDR1 is MNHEY and CDR2 SVGAGI. V lost 6 bases to trimming and J lost 4 bases, with 19 bases between them. The CDR3 is made up of 15 amino acids. The CDR3 sequence is CASRGGQSRSYEQYF. The CDR3 nucleotides read TGTGCCAGCAGGGGGGGGCAGAGCAGGTCGTACGAGCAGTACTTC.

This chain joins TRBV24-1 and TRBJ2-1; 11 nucleotides align to TRBD2. V shed 3 bases and J 9 bases; nucleotides not matched to a gene: 9. Germline values: CDR1 KGHDR, CDR2 SFDVKD. The CDR3 is made up of 16 amino acids. CDR3 coding DNA: TGTGCCACCAGTGATGTCGCTAGCGGGAGGATCGGTGAGCAGTTCTTC. This gives the protein CATSDVASGRIGEQFF.

The gene calls are TRBV9 and TRBJ2-7; the D is unclear. Per germline, CDR1 SGDLS and CDR2 YYNGEE. The CDR3 loop spans 13 amino acids. With 2 bases removed from V and 0 bases from J, the gap between germline ends came to 6 bases. In DNA form, the CDR3 reads TGTGCCAGCAGCGTGTCCAGCTCCTACGAGCAGTACTTC. Its translation is CASSVSSSYEQYF.

This clone has more than one count but fewer than ten. The chain links TRBV27 to TRBJ2-7, with 13 positions matching TRBD2. Germline-derived CDR1 and CDR2 are MNHEY and SMNVEV (reference sequence). V lost 4 bases, J lost 3 bases, and 6 bases stayed unmatched. The CDR3 has 16 residues. The CDR3 sequence is CASSWTSGRRGYEQYF. The CDR3 DNA reads as TGTGCCAGCAGTTGGACTAGCGGGAGAAGGGGCTACGAGCAGTACTTC.

V gene TRBV3-1 (or the pseudogene TRBV3-2) combines with J gene TRBJ2-7; 8 bases fit TRBD1. J lost 2 bases, V lost 5 bases, and 5 bases had no gene match. CDR3 size: 14 residues. The germline gives CDR1 LGHDT, CDR2 YNNKEL (reference sequence). The CDR3: CASSYGQGPYEQYF. DNA of the CDR3: TGTGCCAGCAGCTACGGACAGGGCCCCTACGAGCAGTACTTC.

V and J are TRBV3-1 (or the pseudogene TRBV3-2) and TRBJ2-4, with 10 bases matching TRBD2. Germline CDR1 reads LGHDT; CDR2 reads YNNKEL (reference sequence). The CDR3 is 14 amino acids. The V segment lost 7 bases and the J segment 8 bases; nucleotides outside the gene matches: 8. The CDR3 is CASTLAGGKHIQYF. CDR3 coding DNA: TGTGCCAGCACTTTAGCGGGAGGAAAACACATTCAGTACTTC.

The chain couples TRBV18 to TRBJ2-2; perhaps TRBD2 as D (5 bases). The germline V and J ends were trimmed by 5 bases and 3 bases, with 16 bases remaining between them. The germline gives CDR1 KGHSH, CDR2 LQKENI. The CDR3 spans 16 residues. This chain's CDR3 is CASSVNSPDYTGELFF. The CDR3 DNA sequence: TGTGCCAGCTCAGTGAATTCTCCGGACTACACCGGGGAGCTGTTTTTT.